The 28 T cell receptor beta chains below all came from one sample that was sequenced in a study of blood T cell repertoires in COVID-19. Sequencing used immunoSEQ multiplex PCR; TCRdb keeps in-frame clones, though not all of them. The sample includes about 130,000 clones, approximately 80% seen only once; the top ten take 3%. Sequences were obtained from peripheral blood. Receptor source: a woman of 80 years or more with acute or convalescent COVID-19.

The V call is TRBV6-5, the J call TRBJ1-2; 10 bases line up with TRBD1. Per germline, CDR1 MNHEY and CDR2 SVGAGI. This CDR3 contains 16 residues. With V trimmed by 0 bases and J by 1 base, 2 bases remained unmatched. The CDR3 sequence is CASSYSGQGLNYGYTF. Here the CDR3 DNA reads TGTGCCAGCAGTTACTCGGGACAGGGGCTTAACTATGGCTACACCTTC.

The V call is TRBV30, the J call TRBJ1-2, with 7 positions matching TRBD1. This CDR3 is 14 amino acids long. Per germline, CDR1 GTSNPN and CDR2 SVGIG (reference sequence). J lost 4 bases, V lost 4 bases, and 9 bases had no gene match. CDR3 coding DNA: TGTGCCTGGAACCAGGGGGTAGCCTCCTATGGCTACACCTTC. Its protein product is CAWNQGVASYGYTF.

This chain joins TRBV10-3 and TRBJ2-1, with TRBD2 identical over 8 bases. With V trimmed by 6 bases and J by 5 bases, 12 bases remained unmatched. Germline CDR1 ENHRY, CDR2 SYGVKD. This CDR3 region has 16 residues. In DNA, the CDR3 is TGTGCCATCAGCGGGCGGGGCACTAGCGGCGACAATGAGCAGTTCTTC. This translates into CAISGRGTSGDNEQFF.

This chain links TRBV19 with TRBJ1-1, with D possibly being TRBD1 (6 bases). The CDR3 covers 13 residues. Trimming shortened V by 7 bases and J by 5 bases, and 14 bases separated the two germline ends. Germline V gene data show CDR1 as LNHDA and CDR2 as SQIVND (reference sequence). The CDR3 spells CASKFRGGTEAFF. In DNA form, the CDR3 reads TGTGCCAGTAAATTCAGGGGTGGGACTGAAGCTTTCTTT.

V usage is TRBV6-5 and J usage is TRBJ1-4, with TRBD1 matching over 7 bases. CDR1 is MNHEY, CDR2 SVGAGI, per germline. The ends lost 2 bases at V and 0 bases at J; junction bases unmatched: 3. The CDR3 consists of 16 residues. The CDR3 region is CASSYLGTATNEKLFF. As DNA, the CDR3 is TGTGCCAGCAGTTACCTAGGGACAGCAACTAATGAAAAACTGTTTTTT.

The chain combines TRBV11-2 with TRBJ2-3; the match to TRBD2 covers 14 bases. The V and J ends lost 4 bases and 8 bases, in that order; junction bases with no gene match: 11. Germline V CDR1 and CDR2: SGHAT, FQNNGV. This CDR3 region has 17 residues. This CDR3 is CASSSWTSGGYDTTQYF. In DNA form, the CDR3 reads TGTGCCAGCAGCTCCTGGACTAGCGGGGGGTACGATACTACGCAGTATTTT. Full variable domain (outside the CDR3, taken from reference TRBV11-2 and TRBJ2-3): EAGVAQSPRYKIIEKRQSVAFWCNPISGHATLYWYQQILGQGPKLLIQFQNNGVVDDSQLPKDRFSAERLKGVDSTLKIQPAKLEDSAVYLCASSSWTSGGYDTTQYFGPGTRLTVL.

The chain has TRBV30 and TRBJ2-7; 9 bases agree with TRBD1. Germline lookup yields CDR1 GTSNPN and CDR2 SVGIG (reference sequence). This CDR3 has 13 amino acids. With 7 bases clipped from V and 3 bases from J, the junction kept 7 bases outside the gene matches. Written as DNA, the CDR3 is TGTGCCTCCAAGACAGGGGGGAGCTACGAGCAGTACTTC. This sequence encodes CASKTGGSYEQYF. The variable domain in full, completed from reference TRBV30 and TRBJ2-7, reads SQTIHQWPATLVQPVGSPLSLECTVEGTSNPNLYWYRQAAGRGLQLLFYSVGIGQISSEVPQNLSASRPQDRQFILSSKKLLLSDSGFYLCASKTGGSYEQYFGPGTRLTVT.

This chain links TRBV6-4 with TRBJ1-5; 9 bases align to TRBD1. Germline values: CDR1 MRHNA, CDR2 SNTAGT. Trimming cost V 6 bases and J 0 bases; bases outside gene matches: 3. This CDR3 has 15 amino acids. The CDR3 protein is CASRGTGHSNQPQHF. The CDR3 bases are TGTGCCAGCAGGGGGACAGGGCATAGCAATCAGCCCCAGCATTTT.

The chain carries TRBV3-1 (or the pseudogene TRBV3-2) and TRBJ2-5; a possible D gene is TRBD2 (7 bases). CDR1 and CDR2 (germline): LGHDT, YNNKEL (reference sequence). The CDR3 is 15 amino acids. With 0 bases removed from V and 5 bases from J, the gap between germline ends came to 13 bases. The CDR3 coding sequence is TGTGCCAGCAGCCAAGACGGGGGGCTAGTGGAGACCCAGTACTTC. Its protein product is CASSQDGGLVETQYF.

The chain links TRBV7-2 to TRBJ1-6; D uncertain. V gave up 5 bases and J gave up 5 bases, with 13 bases separating them. Germline loops: CDR1 SGHTA, CDR2 FQGNSA. This CDR3 has 15 residues. The CDR3 nucleotides read TGTGCCAGCAGCCTTTATTTCGCGGATAATTCACCCCTCCACTTT. Protein sequence: CASSLYFADNSPLHF.

V gene TRBV3-1 (or the pseudogene TRBV3-2) combines with J gene TRBJ1-1; weak D call: TRBD1 (6 bases). CDR1 is LGHDT and CDR2 is YNNKEL in the germline V gene (reference sequence). The length of the CDR3 is 12 residues. The V gene lost 4 bases and the J gene lost 6 bases, with 9 bases spanning the gap. The chain's CDR3 is CASSPPGAEAFF. CDR3 nucleotide sequence: TGTGCCAGCAGCCCCCCAGGGGCTGAAGCTTTCTTT.

This clone was counted once. The CDR3 DNA is TGCGCCAGCAGAGCGGAGGGTGGCTACACCTTC. It is translated as CASRAEGGYTF. This chain uses TRBV5-1 with TRBJ1-2; no clear D gene. CDR1 and CDR2 (germline): SGHRS, YFSETQ. V was trimmed by 5 bases and J by 7 bases, leaving 9 bases between them. This CDR3 region has 11 residues.

V usage is TRBV5-4 and J usage is TRBJ2-7, with 11 bases fitting TRBD2. In germline, CDR1 is SGHNT, CDR2 YYREEE (reference sequence). The length of the CDR3 is 18 residues. V shed 0 bases and J 0 bases; nucleotides not matched to a gene: 8. Here the CDR3 DNA reads TGTGCCAGCAGCTTGGGCCCTAGCGGGGGGCCCAGCTCCTACGAGCAGTACTTC. Its protein product is CASSLGPSGGPSSYEQYF.

CDR3 protein: CASSLMLAGDNEQFF. The CDR3 nucleotides read TGTGCCAGCAGCTTAATGCTAGCGGGGGACAATGAGCAGTTCTTC. V and J are TRBV11-2 and TRBJ2-1, with 10 bases identical to TRBD2. Germline loops: CDR1 SGHAT, CDR2 FQNNGV. With 2 bases clipped from V and 5 bases from J, the junction kept 3 bases outside the gene matches. This CDR3 region has 15 residues. The full variable domain, with the rest looked up from reference TRBV11-2 and TRBJ2-1, is EAGVAQSPRYKIIEKRQSVAFWCNPISGHATLYWYQQILGQGPKLLIQFQNNGVVDDSQLPKDRFSAERLKGVDSTLKIQPAKLEDSAVYLCASSLMLAGDNEQFFGPGTRLTVL.

V is TRBV5-4 and J is TRBJ2-1; D uncertain. Trimming took off 4 bases at V and 10 bases at J, with 15 bases between the two ends. Germline V gene sequence: CDR1 SGHNT, CDR2 YYREEE (reference sequence). The CDR3 has 13 amino acids. The CDR3 region is CASSPREYREQFF. The CDR3 bases are TGTGCCAGCAGCCCCCGTGAATATCGGGAGCAGTTCTTC. Based on the CDR3 plus reference TRBV5-4 and TRBJ2-1, the full variable domain is ETGVTQSPTHLIKTRGQQVTLRCSSQSGHNTVSWYQQALGQGPQFIFQYYREEENGRGNFPPRFSGLQFPNYSSELNVNALELDDSALYLCASSPREYREQFFGPGTRLTVL.

The V call is TRBV6-1, the J call TRBJ1-1; D is unclear. V was cut by 4 bases and J by 2 bases, with 20 bases left in between. The CDR3 sequence is 17 residues long. Germline values: CDR1 MNHNS, CDR2 SASEGT. The CDR3 nucleotides are TGTGCCAGCAGTGCTTATTCTCTATATCCGTCTAACACTGAAGCTTTCTTT. Translated, it gives CASSAYSLYPSNTEAFF.

The genes are TRBV10-3 and TRBJ2-7, with D possibly matching TRBD1 (5 bases). Trimming stripped 5 bases from V and 2 bases from J, with 13 bases between. CDR3 length: 14 residues. Per the germline V gene, CDR1 is ENHRY and CDR2 is SYGVKD. CDR3 sequence reads: CAISKTGAPYEQYF. Written as DNA, the CDR3 is TGTGCCATCAGTAAAACAGGAGCTCCCTACGAGCAGTACTTC.

V is TRBV2 and J is TRBJ2-7; D perhaps matches TRBD2 (5 bases). The V and J ends lost 2 bases and 5 bases respectively, with 10 bases between them. The CDR3 contains 13 residues. Germline CDR1 and CDR2: SNHLY and FYNNEI. CDR3 in DNA: TGTGCCAGCAGTGAATTTATCGGGGACGAGCAGTACTTC. It translates to CASSEFIGDEQYF.

With regard to this clone: The same CDR3 also results from other DNA sequences found in this sample. CDR3 loop: CASRTGGDTQYF. DNA of the CDR3: TGTGCCAGCAGGACAGGGGGAGATACGCAGTATTTT. V and J are TRBV2 and TRBJ2-3, with 9 bases aligning to TRBD1. The CDR3 consists of 12 residues. CDR1 is SNHLY, CDR2 FYNNEI, per germline. V was pared by 6 bases and J by 5 bases, with 0 bases of the junction left unmatched.

CDR3 amino acids: CSASNTGPGADTQYF. CDR3 nucleotide sequence: TGCAGTGCTAGTAACACCGGCCCAGGGGCAGATACGCAGTATTTT. The chain recombines TRBV20-1 with TRBJ2-3, with D possibly matching TRBD1 (6 bases). Trimming pared 3 bases from V and 4 bases from J, leaving 17 bases between. Germline CDR1 DFQATT, CDR2 SNEGSKA (reference sequence). The CDR3 totals 15 residues.

The rearrangement uses TRBV7-9 and TRBJ2-5; 8 positions agree with TRBD1. V gave up 5 bases and J gave up 4 bases; unmatched junction bases: 6. Germline V gene sequence: CDR1 SEHNR, CDR2 FQNEAQ (reference sequence). The CDR3 has 14 residues. The CDR3 region has the DNA TGTGCCAGCAGCCGACAGGGGATGGGAGAGACCCAGTACTTC. Protein sequence: CASSRQGMGETQYF.

This clone has just one count. The V gene is TRBV4-2, the J gene TRBJ1-4; TRBD1 agrees at 8 bases. CDR1 and CDR2 from the germline V gene are LGHNA and YNFKEQ. Losses at the gene ends were 3 bases for V and 3 bases for J; bases not matched to a gene: 3. This CDR3 is 15 amino acids long. The CDR3 here is CASSHNRGANEKLFF. Here the CDR3 DNA reads TGTGCCAGCAGCCACAACAGGGGGGCTAATGAAAAACTGTTTTTT.

The genes are TRBV7-3 and TRBJ2-2; possible D gene TRBD1, 6 bases. Trimming took off 1 base at V and 6 bases at J, with 15 bases between the two ends. The CDR3 length is 16 residues. Germline V lookup: CDR1 SGHTA, CDR2 FQGTGA. The CDR3 is CASSLMTQGYPGELFF. CDR3 coding DNA: TGTGCCAGCAGCTTAATGACACAGGGATATCCCGGGGAGCTGTTTTTT.

The chain links TRBV5-5 to TRBJ1-2; D is uncertain. The CDR3 consists of 12 residues. The germline V gene encodes CDR1 SGHKS and CDR2 YYEKEE (reference sequence). The germline V and J ends were trimmed by 7 bases and 2 bases, with 9 bases remaining between them. CDR3 in amino acids: CASGGQNYGYTF. CDR3 nucleotide sequence: TGTGCCAGCGGCGGGCAGAACTATGGCTACACCTTC.

This clone has a single count. V gene TRBV20-1 combines with J gene TRBJ2-2; 11 nucleotides match TRBD1. The CDR3 is 15 amino acids. Looked up from germline, CDR1 is DFQATT and CDR2 is SNEGSKA (reference sequence). Germline trimming cut 3 bases from V and 5 bases from J; bases unmatched to any gene: 5. In DNA form, the CDR3 reads TGCAGTGCTAGTGGACAGGGGGCTGGTACCGGGGAGCTGTTTTTT. It codes for CSASGQGAGTGELFF.

The chain is built from TRBV4-2 and TRBJ2-1, with D unclear. With 0 bases removed from V and 3 bases from J, the gap between germline ends came to 9 bases. Germline CDR1 LGHNA, CDR2 YNFKEQ. This CDR3 region has 15 residues. DNA for the CDR3: TGTGCCAGCAGCCAAGAACGCGGCCACTACAATGAGCAGTTCTTC. It codes for CASSQERGHYNEQFF.

CDR3 sequence reads: CASSERGTYYEQYF. CDR3 coding DNA: TGCGCCAGCAGTGAGCGAGGCACCTACTACGAGCAGTACTTC. V usage is TRBV10-2 and J usage is TRBJ2-7; D remains unclear. V shed 2 bases and J shed 3 bases, with 11 bases lying between them. The CDR3 is 14 residues long. CDR1 and CDR2 from the germline V gene are WSHSY and SAAADI.

This clone appeared a few times. This chain connects TRBV7-2 to TRBJ1-1, with 9 bases that match TRBD1. The CDR3 runs to 15 residues. J was trimmed by 10 bases and V by 0 bases; bases with no gene match: 9. From germline, CDR1 is SGHTA and CDR2 FQGNSA. CDR3 bases: TGTGCCAGCAGCTTAGCGCGGGACAGGGTGGGGCGAGCTTTCTTT. Translating it yields CASSLARDRVGRAFF.